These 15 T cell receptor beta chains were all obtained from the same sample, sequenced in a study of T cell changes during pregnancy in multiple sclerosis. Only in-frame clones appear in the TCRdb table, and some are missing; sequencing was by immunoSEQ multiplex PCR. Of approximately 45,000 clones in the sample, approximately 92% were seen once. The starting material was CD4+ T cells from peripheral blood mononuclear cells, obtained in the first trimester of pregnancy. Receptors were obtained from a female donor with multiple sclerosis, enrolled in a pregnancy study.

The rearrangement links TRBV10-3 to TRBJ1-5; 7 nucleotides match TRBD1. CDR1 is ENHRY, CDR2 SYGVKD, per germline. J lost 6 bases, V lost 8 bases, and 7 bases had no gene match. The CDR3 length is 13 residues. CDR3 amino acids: CAIGDSGGQPQHF. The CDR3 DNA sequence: TGTGCCATCGGAGACTCAGGGGGTCAGCCCCAGCATTTT.

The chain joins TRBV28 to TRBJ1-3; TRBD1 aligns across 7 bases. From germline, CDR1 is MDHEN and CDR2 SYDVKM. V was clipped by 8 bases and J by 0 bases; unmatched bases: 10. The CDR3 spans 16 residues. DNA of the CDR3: TGTGCCAGCTACGGTACGGACAGGAGCTCTGGAAACACCATATATTTT. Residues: CASYGTDRSSGNTIYF.

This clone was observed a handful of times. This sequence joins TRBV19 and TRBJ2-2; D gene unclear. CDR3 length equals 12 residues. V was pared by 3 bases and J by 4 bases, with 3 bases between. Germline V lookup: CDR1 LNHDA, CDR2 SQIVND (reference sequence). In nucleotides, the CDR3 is TGTGCCAGTAGTATTATCACCGGGGAGCTGTTTTTT. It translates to CASSIITGELFF.

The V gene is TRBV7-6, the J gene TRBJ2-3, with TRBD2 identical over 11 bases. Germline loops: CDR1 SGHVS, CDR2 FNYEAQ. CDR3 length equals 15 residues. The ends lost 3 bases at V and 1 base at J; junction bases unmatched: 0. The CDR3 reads CASSLGLAGTDTQYF. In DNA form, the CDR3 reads TGTGCCAGCAGCTTGGGACTAGCGGGCACAGATACGCAGTATTTT. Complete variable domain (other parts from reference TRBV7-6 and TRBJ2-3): GAGVSQSPRYKVTKRGQDVALRCDPISGHVSLYWYRQALGQGPEFLTYFNYEAQQDKSGLPNDRFSAERPEGSISTLTIQRTEQRDSAMYRCASSLGLAGTDTQYFGPGTRLTVL.

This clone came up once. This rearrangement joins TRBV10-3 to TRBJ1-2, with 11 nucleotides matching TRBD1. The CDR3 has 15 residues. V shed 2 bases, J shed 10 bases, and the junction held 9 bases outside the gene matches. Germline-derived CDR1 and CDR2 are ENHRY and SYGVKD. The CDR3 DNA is TGTGCCATCAGTGAGAACTTCGGGACAGGGGGTGACTACACCTTC. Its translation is CAISENFGTGGDYTF.

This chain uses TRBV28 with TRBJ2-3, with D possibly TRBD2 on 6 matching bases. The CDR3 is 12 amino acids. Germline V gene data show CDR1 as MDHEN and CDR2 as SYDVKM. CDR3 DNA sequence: TGTGCAACGGGGGAGGCGACAGATACGCAGTATTTT. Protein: CATGEATDTQYF.

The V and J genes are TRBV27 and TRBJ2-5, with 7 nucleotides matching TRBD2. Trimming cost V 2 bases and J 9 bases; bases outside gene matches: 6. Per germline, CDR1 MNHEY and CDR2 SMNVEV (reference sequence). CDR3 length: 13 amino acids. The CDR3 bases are TGTGCCAGCAGTTTAGCGCGGGGGACGGCCCAGTACTTC. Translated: CASSLARGTAQYF.

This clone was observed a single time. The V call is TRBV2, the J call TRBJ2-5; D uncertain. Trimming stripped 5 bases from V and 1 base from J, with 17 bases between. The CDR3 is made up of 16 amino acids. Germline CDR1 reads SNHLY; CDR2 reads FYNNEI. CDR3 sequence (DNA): TGTGCCAGCAGTCTGCAAGACTTCTACCTCCAAGAGACCCAGTACTTC. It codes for CASSLQDFYLQETQYF.

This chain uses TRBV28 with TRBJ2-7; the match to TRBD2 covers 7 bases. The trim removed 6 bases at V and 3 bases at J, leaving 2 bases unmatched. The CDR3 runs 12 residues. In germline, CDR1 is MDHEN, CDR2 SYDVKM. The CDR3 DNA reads TGTGCCAGCAGGGGGGGGATCTACGAGCAGTACTTC. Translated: CASRGGIYEQYF.

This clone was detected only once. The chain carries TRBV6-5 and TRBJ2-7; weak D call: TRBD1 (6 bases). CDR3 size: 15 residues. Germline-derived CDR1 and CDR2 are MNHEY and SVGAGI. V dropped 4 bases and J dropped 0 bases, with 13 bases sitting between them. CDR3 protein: CASSLQGKTSYEQYF. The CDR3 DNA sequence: TGTGCCAGCAGTTTACAGGGTAAAACCTCCTACGAGCAGTACTTC.

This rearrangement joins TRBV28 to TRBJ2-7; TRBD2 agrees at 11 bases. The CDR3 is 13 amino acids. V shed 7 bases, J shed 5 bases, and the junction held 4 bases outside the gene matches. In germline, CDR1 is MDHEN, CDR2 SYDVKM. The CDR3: CASKIAGGHEQYF. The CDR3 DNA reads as TGTGCCAGCAAGATAGCGGGAGGGCACGAGCAGTACTTC. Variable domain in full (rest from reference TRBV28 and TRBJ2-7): DVKVTQSSRYLVKRTGEKVFLECVQDMDHENMFWYRQDPGLGLRLIYFSYDVKMKEKGDIPEGYSVSREKKERFSLILESASTNQTSMYLCASKIAGGHEQYFGPGTRLTVT.

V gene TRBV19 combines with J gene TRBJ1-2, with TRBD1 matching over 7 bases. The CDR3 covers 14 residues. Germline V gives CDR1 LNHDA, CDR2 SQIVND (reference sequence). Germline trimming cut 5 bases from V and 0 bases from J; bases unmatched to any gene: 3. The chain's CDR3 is CASSHRGTNYGYTF. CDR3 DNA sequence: TGTGCCAGTAGTCACAGGGGAACTAACTATGGCTACACCTTC.

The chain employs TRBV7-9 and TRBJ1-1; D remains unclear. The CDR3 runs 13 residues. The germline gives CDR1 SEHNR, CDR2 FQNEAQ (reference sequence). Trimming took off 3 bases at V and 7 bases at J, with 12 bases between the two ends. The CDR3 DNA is TGTGCCAGCAGCTTTCCGGTTCCAAATGAAGCTTTCTTT. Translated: CASSFPVPNEAFF.

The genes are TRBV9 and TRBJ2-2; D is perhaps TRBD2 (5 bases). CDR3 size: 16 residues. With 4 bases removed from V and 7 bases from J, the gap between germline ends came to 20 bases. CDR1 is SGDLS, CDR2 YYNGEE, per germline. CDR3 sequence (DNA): TGTGCCAGCAGCCACCACACGCGGGTTGCATACGGGGAGCTGTTTTTT. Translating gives CASSHHTRVAYGELFF.

In DNA form, the CDR3 reads TGTGCCAGCCAGGGGAGCCAGGGTAATGAAAAACTGTTTTTT. This codes for CASQGSQGNEKLFF. The chain employs TRBV18 and TRBJ1-4, with D tentatively TRBD1 (6 bases). Trimming took off 8 bases at V and 4 bases at J, with 14 bases between the two ends. The CDR3 has 14 residues. The germline CDR1 and CDR2 sequences are KGHSH and LQKENI.